Included here is one T cell receptor beta chain sequence, with context. Its antigen remains unidentified. The sample has other DNA sequences that encode this CDR3 too. Researchers ran the PCR with 60 Vbeta and 13 Jbeta primers. TCRdb keeps only in-frame clones here, not all; method: immunoSEQ multiplex PCR. This specimen shows roughly 76,000 clones; the ten leading clones hold 2% to 2.5%. The source of the sample is a study of cytomegalovirus exposure and HLA in healthy donors. Turning to the study itself: Previous work identified roughly 120 million unique TCR beta sequences from around 200 million T cells. Whole-study findings and limits: In vitro work confirmed that a few CMV-associated chains recognize CMV antigens. From TCR beta sequences, most subjects' HLA-A and HLA-B alleles were reportedly predicted accurately.

The CDR3 length is 13 residues. V lost 3 bases and J 3 bases, leaving 11 bases between the germline ends. Germline-derived CDR1 and CDR2 are SQVTM and ANQGSEA. V and J are TRBV29-1 and TRBJ1-1, with D perhaps matching TRBD1 (5 bases). Material: PBMCs. This TCR was recovered from a female donor in good health and CMV-seropositive. In DNA form, the CDR3 reads TGCAGCGTTGATCCAGGGTGGGACACTGAAGCTTTCTTT. Protein product: CSVDPGWDTEAFF.